The 12 T cell receptor beta chains listed next were all sequenced from one sample in a study of blood T cell repertoires in COVID-19. Assay: immunoSEQ multiplex PCR; the TCRdb copy retains only in-frame clones and omits some. Among tens of thousands of clones listed, around 79% were seen once. The sequencing sample was made of peripheral blood. These receptors originate from a man older than 75 with acute or convalescent COVID-19.

The rearrangement links TRBV6-5 to TRBJ2-3; possibly TRBD1 for D (6 bases). Trimming stripped 6 bases from V and 0 bases from J, with 13 bases between. In germline, CDR1 is MNHEY, CDR2 SVGAGI. The CDR3 has 15 residues. CDR3 DNA sequence: TGTGCCAGCAGCCTTCAGACAGGAAGCACAGATACGCAGTATTTT. Amino acid sequence: CASSLQTGSTDTQYF.

The chain couples TRBV7-9 to TRBJ2-5; TRBD2 aligns across 10 bases. The CDR3 sequence is 16 residues long. Germline V gene lookup returns CDR1 SEHNR and CDR2 FQNEAQ (reference sequence). V was clipped by 5 bases and J by 4 bases; unmatched bases: 10. The CDR3 region has the DNA TGTGCCAGCAGCCTTGGGGAACTAGCGGGGCCAGAGACCCAGTACTTC. It translates to CASSLGELAGPETQYF.

The chain combines TRBV19 with TRBJ1-6; D is possibly TRBD1 (6 bases). Looked up from germline, CDR1 is LNHDA and CDR2 is SQIVND (reference sequence). This CDR3 region has 14 residues. Trimming cost V 10 bases and J 10 bases, with 20 bases left between them. This CDR3 is CATRRLTGDSPLHF. The CDR3 DNA follows: TGTGCCACCCGGAGATTGACAGGAGACTCACCCCTCCACTTT.

The chain employs TRBV7-9 and TRBJ1-2; the match to TRBD1 covers 12 bases. Germline lookup yields CDR1 SEHNR and CDR2 FQNEAQ (reference sequence). The CDR3 runs 16 residues. The J segment lost 5 bases and the V segment lost 5 bases, leaving 9 bases of the junction unmatched. The CDR3 DNA sequence: TGTGCCAGCAGCGGCCGGGACAGGGGGCGCCTTTATGGCTACACCTTC. Translating gives CASSGRDRGRLYGYTF.

The rearrangement links TRBV4-1 to TRBJ1-4; 9 bases align to TRBD1. The CDR3 has 16 residues. Trimming at V came to 5 bases and at J to 8 bases, leaving 12 bases not matched to a gene. Germline CDR1 reads MGHRA; CDR2 reads YSYEKL. CDR3: CASSWGRTGVNEKLFF. The CDR3 DNA sequence: TGCGCCAGCAGCTGGGGAAGGACAGGGGTTAACGAAAAACTGTTTTTT.

This clone was observed a handful of times. The chain uses TRBV3-1 (or the pseudogene TRBV3-2) and TRBJ1-6, with D unclear. Deletions cut 4 bases from V and 0 bases from J, with 13 bases between. The germline V gene encodes CDR1 LGHDT and CDR2 YNNKEL (reference sequence). CDR3 length: 17 amino acids. CDR3 in DNA: TGTGCCAGCAGCCCAATGACGGGGAGCTCCTATAATTCACCCCTCCACTTT. Amino acids: CASSPMTGSSYNSPLHF.

The V and J genes are TRBV7-2 and TRBJ1-4; no clear D. The CDR3 runs to 16 residues. The germline CDR1 and CDR2 sequences are SGHTA and FQGNSA. With 1 base removed from V and 6 bases from J, the gap between germline ends came to 15 bases. The CDR3 reads CASSLVQGLGYEKLFF. The CDR3 DNA sequence: TGTGCCAGCAGCTTAGTGCAAGGCCTAGGCTATGAAAAACTGTTTTTT.

The rearrangement links TRBV7-6 to TRBJ2-7, with 7 bases aligning to TRBD2. Germline values: CDR1 SGHVS, CDR2 FNYEAQ. J was trimmed by 6 bases and V by 4 bases; bases with no gene match: 12. This CDR3 spans 15 amino acids. In DNA form, the CDR3 reads TGTGCCAGCAGCTGGGAGGCCCTCCCGGGGGGCGAGCAGTACTTC. This gives the protein CASSWEALPGGEQYF.

The chain recombines TRBV7-2 with TRBJ1-5; D remains ambiguous. The CDR3 is 15 residues long. Germline V gives CDR1 SGHTA, CDR2 FQGNSA. V dropped 2 bases and J dropped 4 bases, with 12 bases sitting between them. CDR3 region: CASSLFDTGNQPQHF. The CDR3 bases are TGTGCCAGCAGCTTATTTGATACCGGGAATCAGCCCCAGCATTTT.

This chain links TRBV18 with TRBJ1-1, with TRBD1 matching 8 bases. The CDR3 is 15 residues long. Germline loops: CDR1 KGHSH, CDR2 LQKENI. V dropped 2 bases and J dropped 5; count of bases not matched to a gene: 7. DNA for the CDR3: TGTGCCAGCTCACCAGGACAGGGTTCGGGAACTGAAGCTTTCTTT. Translation: CASSPGQGSGTEAFF.

This clone was observed a few times. This rearrangement joins TRBV19 to TRBJ2-3; D possibly corresponds to TRBD2 (5 bases). There are 14 residues in the CDR3. Germline V gene data show CDR1 as LNHDA and CDR2 as SQIVND (reference sequence). Trimming took off 5 bases at V and 0 bases at J, with 9 bases between the two ends. The CDR3 nucleotides read TGTGCCAGTAGTTATCGGACTAGCACAGATACGCAGTATTTT. Its protein is CASSYRTSTDTQYF.

This clone was recorded a few times. V is TRBV7-9 and J is TRBJ2-3, with 13 positions matching TRBD2. V shed 5 bases and J 0 bases; nucleotides not matched to a gene: 5. Germline values: CDR1 SEHNR, CDR2 FQNEAQ (reference sequence). The CDR3 contains 17 residues. CDR3 coding DNA: TGTGCCAGCAGCCCTAGGACTAGCGGGGGTAGCACAGATACGCAGTATTTT. Protein: CASSPRTSGGSTDTQYF.